The T cell receptor (beta chain) described here comes from a study of PD-L1 blockade in urothelial cancer. Study details: Between 0 and 3 prior chemotherapy regimens had been given to patients. The study, taken as a whole, reports: Prediction of better survival came from below-median pretreatment blood TCR clonality.

What went into each PCR as a spike was synthetic TCR analog templates. The repertoire was sequenced with immunoSEQ multiplex PCR; TCRdb's copy has only in-frame clones and lacks some. This repertoire shows roughly 90,000 clones, 90% found once; its top ten account for roughly 10%. Notes on this clone: Antigen unknown.

Anywhere from 1 to 8 samples came from each patient, spanning pretreatment and on-treatment. CDR1 and CDR2 (germline): SGHDN, FVKESK. Trimming removed 4 bases from V and 6 bases from J, with 18 bases in between. The CDR3 covers 15 residues. The receptor's source is a man in his 60s with urothelial cancer. Sequenced here: PBMCs, sampled around atezolizumab (anti-PD-L1) treatment. This chain connects TRBV14 to TRBJ1-2; D gene unclear. The CDR3 sequence is CASSLIPGDRNGYTF. The CDR3 nucleotides read TGTGCCAGCAGCCTCATCCCAGGCGATAGGAATGGCTACACCTTC.